This TCR beta chain was profiled in a study of shared clonotypes between healthy human individuals. Naive-designated CD8 cells lacked CD45RO, were positively enriched for CCR7, and omitted terminally differentiated effector memory CD45RA+ cells. Notes on the study in general: Naive subsets generally had larger estimated richness than memory subsets.

Repertoires were generated with immunoSEQ multiplex PCR, while TCRdb's copy carries only in-frame clones and drops some. The repertoire holds about 1,900,000 clones, with over 85% as singletons. This CDR3 is 16 amino acids long. Trimming left V 0 bases short and J 2 bases short, with 9 bases between. Germline CDR1 and CDR2: SGHNT and YYREEE (reference sequence). This clone was detected only once. Its antigen is not known. This sequence originates from a man aged 18 to 29 in good health. Sequencing was performed on naive CD8+ T cells sorted from blood. The chain couples TRBV5-4 to TRBJ1-6; a weak D match, TRBD1 (5 bases). The DNA of the CDR3 is TGTGCCAGCAGCTTGGGCCAGACAGCCTATAATTCACCCCTCCACTTT. This translates into CASSLGQTAYNSPLHF.